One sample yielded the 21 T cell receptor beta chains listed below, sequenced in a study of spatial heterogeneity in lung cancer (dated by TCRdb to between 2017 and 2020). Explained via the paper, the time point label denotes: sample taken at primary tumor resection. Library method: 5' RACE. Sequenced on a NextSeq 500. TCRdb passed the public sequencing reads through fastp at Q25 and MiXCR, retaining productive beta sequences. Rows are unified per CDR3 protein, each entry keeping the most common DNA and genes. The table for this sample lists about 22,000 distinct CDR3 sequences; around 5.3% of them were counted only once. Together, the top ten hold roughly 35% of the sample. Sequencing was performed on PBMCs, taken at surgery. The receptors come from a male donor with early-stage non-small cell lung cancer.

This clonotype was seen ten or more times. CDR3 nucleotide sequence: TGTGCCAGCAGCTTAGCCCAGCGGGAGTTTTACTTC. Its protein is CASSLAQREFYF. The J gene is TRBJ2-5, the V gene TRBV7-2, with TRBD2 matching 8 bases. CDR1 and CDR2 from the germline V gene are SGHTA and FQGNSA. With V trimmed by 0 bases and J by 14 bases, 5 bases remained unmatched. CDR3 length equals 12 residues.

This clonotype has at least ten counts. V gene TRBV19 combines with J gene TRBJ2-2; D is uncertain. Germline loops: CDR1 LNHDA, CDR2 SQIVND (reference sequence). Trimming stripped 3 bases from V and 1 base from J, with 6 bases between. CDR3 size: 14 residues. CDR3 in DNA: TGTGCCAGTAGTATGGAAGGGAACACCGGGGAGCTGTTTTTT. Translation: CASSMEGNTGELFF.

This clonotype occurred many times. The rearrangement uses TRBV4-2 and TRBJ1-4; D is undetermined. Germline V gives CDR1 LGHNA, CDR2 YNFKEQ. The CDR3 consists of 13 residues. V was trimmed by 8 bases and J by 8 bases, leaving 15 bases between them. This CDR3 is CASGRTEQEKLFF. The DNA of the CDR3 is TGTGCCAGCGGCCGCACAGAGCAGGAAAAACTGTTTTTT.

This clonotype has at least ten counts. CDR3 coding DNA: TGTGCCAGCAGCTTTTCGGCAGGGCGGGCGGCTAACACTGAAGCTTTCTTT. Protein sequence: CASSFSAGRAANTEAFF. The chain employs TRBV5-5 and TRBJ1-1; tentatively, D is TRBD1 (5 bases). The V and J ends lost 2 bases and 2 bases respectively, with 19 bases between them. CDR1 is SGHKS, CDR2 YYEKEE, per germline (reference sequence). The length of the CDR3 is 17 residues.

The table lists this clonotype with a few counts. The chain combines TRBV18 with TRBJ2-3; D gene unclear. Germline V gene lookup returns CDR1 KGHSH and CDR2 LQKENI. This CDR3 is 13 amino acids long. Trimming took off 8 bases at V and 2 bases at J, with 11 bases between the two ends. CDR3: CASHSDLTDTQYF. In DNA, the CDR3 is TGTGCCAGCCACAGTGATCTCACAGATACGCAGTATTTT.

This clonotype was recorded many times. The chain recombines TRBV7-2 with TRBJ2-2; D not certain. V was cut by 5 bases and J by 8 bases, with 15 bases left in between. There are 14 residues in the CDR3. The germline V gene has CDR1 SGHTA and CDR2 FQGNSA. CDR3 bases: TGTGCCAGCAGCCCCGACTTCATTGGGGGGGAGCTGTTTTTT. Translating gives CASSPDFIGGELFF.

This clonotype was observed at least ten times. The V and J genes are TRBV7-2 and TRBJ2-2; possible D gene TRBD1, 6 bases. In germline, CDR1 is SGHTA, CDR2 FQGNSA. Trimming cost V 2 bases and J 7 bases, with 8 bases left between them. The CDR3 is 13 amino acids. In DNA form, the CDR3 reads TGTGCCAGCAGCTTAAAGGGGGACGGGGAGCTGTTTTTT. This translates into CASSLKGDGELFF.

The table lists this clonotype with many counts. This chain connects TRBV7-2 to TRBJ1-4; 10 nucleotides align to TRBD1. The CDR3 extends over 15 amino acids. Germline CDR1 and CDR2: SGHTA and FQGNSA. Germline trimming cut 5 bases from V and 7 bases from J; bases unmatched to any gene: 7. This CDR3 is CASSAGQGDTEKLFF. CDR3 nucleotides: TGTGCCAGCAGCGCCGGACAGGGGGATACTGAAAAACTGTTTTTT. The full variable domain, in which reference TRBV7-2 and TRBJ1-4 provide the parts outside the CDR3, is GAGVSQSPSNKVTEKGKDVELRCDPISGHTALYWYRQSLGQGLEFLIYFQGNSAPDKSGLPSDRFSAERTGGSVSTLTIQRTQQEDSAVYLCASSAGQGDTEKLFFGSGTQLSVL.

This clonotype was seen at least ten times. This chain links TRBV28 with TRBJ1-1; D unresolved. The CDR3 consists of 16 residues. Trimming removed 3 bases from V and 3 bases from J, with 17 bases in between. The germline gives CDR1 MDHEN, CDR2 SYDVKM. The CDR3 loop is CASSFGPPPPHTEAFF. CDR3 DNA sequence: TGTGCCAGCAGTTTTGGGCCTCCTCCCCCCCACACTGAAGCTTTCTTT.

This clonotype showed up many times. CDR3 in DNA: TGTGCCAGCAGCCTAGTAGGAGCCAAAAACATTCAGTACTTC. Translated, it gives CASSLVGAKNIQYF. The V and J genes are TRBV28 and TRBJ2-4; D unresolved. V was cut by 6 bases and J by 0 bases, with 9 bases left in between. CDR3 length equals 14 residues. The germline V gene has CDR1 MDHEN and CDR2 SYDVKM.

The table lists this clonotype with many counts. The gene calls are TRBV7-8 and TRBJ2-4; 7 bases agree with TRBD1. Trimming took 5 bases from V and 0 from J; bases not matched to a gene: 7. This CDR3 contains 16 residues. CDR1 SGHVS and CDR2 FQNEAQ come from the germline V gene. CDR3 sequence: CASSPGQPIAKNIQYF. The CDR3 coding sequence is TGTGCCAGCAGCCCGGGACAGCCGATAGCCAAAAACATTCAGTACTTC.

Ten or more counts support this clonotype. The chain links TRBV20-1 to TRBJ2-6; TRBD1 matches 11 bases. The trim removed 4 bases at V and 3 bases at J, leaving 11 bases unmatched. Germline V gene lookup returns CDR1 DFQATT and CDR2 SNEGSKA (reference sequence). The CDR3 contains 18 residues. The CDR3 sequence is CSAIPYRDRGNGANVLTF. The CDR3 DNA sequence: TGCAGTGCTATCCCGTACCGGGACAGGGGGAATGGGGCCAACGTCCTGACTTTC.

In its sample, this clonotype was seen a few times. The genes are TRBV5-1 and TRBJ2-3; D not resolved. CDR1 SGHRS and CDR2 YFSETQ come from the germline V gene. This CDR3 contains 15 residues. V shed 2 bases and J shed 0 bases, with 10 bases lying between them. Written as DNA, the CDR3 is TGCGCCAGCAGCTTTGAAAGGGTTAGCACAGATACGCAGTATTTT. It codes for CASSFERVSTDTQYF.

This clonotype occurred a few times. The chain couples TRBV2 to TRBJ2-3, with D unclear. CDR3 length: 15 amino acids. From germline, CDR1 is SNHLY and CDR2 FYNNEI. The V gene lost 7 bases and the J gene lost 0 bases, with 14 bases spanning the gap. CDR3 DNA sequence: TGTGCCAGCATGGGCGAAATGCTTAGCACAGATACGCAGTATTTT. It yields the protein CASMGEMLSTDTQYF.

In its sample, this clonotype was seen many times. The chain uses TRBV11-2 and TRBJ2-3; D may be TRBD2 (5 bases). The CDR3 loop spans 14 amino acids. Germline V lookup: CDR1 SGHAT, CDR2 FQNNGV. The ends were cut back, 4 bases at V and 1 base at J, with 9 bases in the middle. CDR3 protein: CASSWTRGTDTQYF. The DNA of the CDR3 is TGTGCCAGCAGCTGGACTCGGGGCACAGATACGCAGTATTTT.

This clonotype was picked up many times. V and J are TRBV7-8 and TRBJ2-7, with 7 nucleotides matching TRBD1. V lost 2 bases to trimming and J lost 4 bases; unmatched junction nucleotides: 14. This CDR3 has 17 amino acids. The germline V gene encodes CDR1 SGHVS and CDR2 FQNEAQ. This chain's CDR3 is CASSLTRKDRVWYEQYF. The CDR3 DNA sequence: TGTGCCAGCAGCTTAACTCGGAAAGACAGGGTGTGGTACGAGCAGTACTTC.

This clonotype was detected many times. The DNA for the CDR3 is TGTGCCAGCAGTCCCCCCCGGGCCCTAACCAAAAACATTCAGTACTTC. Translating gives CASSPPRALTKNIQYF. The chain employs TRBV6-2 or TRBV6-3 and TRBJ2-4; D ambiguous. Trimming left V 5 bases short and J 2 bases short, with 16 bases between. Per the germline V gene, CDR1 is MNHEY and CDR2 is SVGEGT. The CDR3 is made up of 16 amino acids.

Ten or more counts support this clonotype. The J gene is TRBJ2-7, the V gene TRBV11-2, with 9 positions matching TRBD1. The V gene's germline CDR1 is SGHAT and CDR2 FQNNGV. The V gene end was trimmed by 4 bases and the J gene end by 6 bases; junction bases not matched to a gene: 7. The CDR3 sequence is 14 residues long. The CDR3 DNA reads TGTGCCAGCAGCTCACAGGGGGCGCCGGGCGAGCAGTACTTC. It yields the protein CASSSQGAPGEQYF.

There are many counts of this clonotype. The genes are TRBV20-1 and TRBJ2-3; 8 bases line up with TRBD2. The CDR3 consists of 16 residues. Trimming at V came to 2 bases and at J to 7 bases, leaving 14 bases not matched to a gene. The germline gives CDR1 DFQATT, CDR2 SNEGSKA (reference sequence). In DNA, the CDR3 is TGCAGTGCTAGAACGGCGGCCTCTGCTAGCGGGTATACGCAGTATTTT. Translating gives CSARTAASASGYTQYF.

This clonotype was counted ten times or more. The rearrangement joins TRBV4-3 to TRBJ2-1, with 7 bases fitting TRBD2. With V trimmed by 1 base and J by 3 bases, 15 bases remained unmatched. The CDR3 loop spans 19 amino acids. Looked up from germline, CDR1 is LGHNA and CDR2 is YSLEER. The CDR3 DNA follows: TGCGCCAGCAGCCAAGTTCCGCTAGGCGCGGGAGTGTACTACAATGAGCAGTTCTTC. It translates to CASSQVPLGAGVYYNEQFF.

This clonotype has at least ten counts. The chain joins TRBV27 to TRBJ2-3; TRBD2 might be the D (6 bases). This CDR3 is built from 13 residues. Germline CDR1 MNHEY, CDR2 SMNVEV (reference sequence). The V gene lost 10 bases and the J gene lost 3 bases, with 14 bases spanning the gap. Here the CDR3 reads CATGRGWTDTQYF. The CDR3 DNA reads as TGTGCCACCGGGCGGGGATGGACAGATACGCAGTATTTT.